This T cell receptor (beta chain) was identified during a study of blood T cell repertoires in COVID-19. Study in general: The United States, Italy and Spain supplied acute and convalescent COVID-19 samples.

In the original workflow: Researchers report that nucleated cell counts were estimated from reference gene primer amplification. Generated by immunoSEQ multiplex PCR, the TCRdb table keeps only in-frame clones and is missing some. V, J and clone size derive from that table, while D and trimming were established from the DNA sequence. The sample includes a few hundred thousand clones, approximately 79% of them seen just once. Those enrolled, adults aged about 18 to 95 years, came from about two dozen US areas. Cohorts were determined from participant-reported clinical history. The CDR3 has 18 amino acids. The germline CDR1 and CDR2 sequences are SGHTA and FQGNSA. J was trimmed by 0 bases and V by 7 bases; bases with no gene match: 8.

Specimen: PBMCs or T cells enriched from blood (not recorded which). This sequence joins TRBV7-2 and TRBJ2-3; TRBD2 matches 15 bases. This clonotype was obtained from a man aged 25-45 years with acute COVID-19. The CDR3 protein is CASKKGLAGGLSTDTQYF. CDR3 DNA sequence: TGTGCCAGCAAAAAAGGACTAGCGGGAGGGTTGAGCACAGATACGCAGTATTTT.